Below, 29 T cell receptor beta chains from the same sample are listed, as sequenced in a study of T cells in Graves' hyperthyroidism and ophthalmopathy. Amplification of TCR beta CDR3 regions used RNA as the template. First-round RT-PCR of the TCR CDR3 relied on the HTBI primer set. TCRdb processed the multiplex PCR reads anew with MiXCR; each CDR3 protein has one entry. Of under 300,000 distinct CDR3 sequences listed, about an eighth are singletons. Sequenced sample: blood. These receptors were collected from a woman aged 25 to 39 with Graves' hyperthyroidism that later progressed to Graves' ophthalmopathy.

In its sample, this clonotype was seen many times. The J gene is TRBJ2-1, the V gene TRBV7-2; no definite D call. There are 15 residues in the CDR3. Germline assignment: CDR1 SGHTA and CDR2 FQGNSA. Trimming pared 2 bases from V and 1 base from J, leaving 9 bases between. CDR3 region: CASSLPAISYNEQFF. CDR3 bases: TGTGCCAGCAGCTTACCAGCAATTTCCTACAATGAGCAGTTCTTC. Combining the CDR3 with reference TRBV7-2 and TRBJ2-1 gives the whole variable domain GAGVSQSPSNKVTEKGKDVELRCDPISGHTALYWYRQSLGQGLEFLIYFQGNSAPDKSGLPSDRFSAERTGGSVSTLTIQRTQQEDSAVYLCASSLPAISYNEQFFGPGTRLTVL.

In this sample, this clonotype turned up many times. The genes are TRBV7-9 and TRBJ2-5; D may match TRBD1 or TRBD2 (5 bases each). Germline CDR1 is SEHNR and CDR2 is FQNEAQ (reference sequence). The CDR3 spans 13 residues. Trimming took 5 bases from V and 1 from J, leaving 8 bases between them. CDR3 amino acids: CASSAGTQETQYF. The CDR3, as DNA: TGTGCCAGCAGCGCCGGGACCCAAGAGACCCAGTACTTC.

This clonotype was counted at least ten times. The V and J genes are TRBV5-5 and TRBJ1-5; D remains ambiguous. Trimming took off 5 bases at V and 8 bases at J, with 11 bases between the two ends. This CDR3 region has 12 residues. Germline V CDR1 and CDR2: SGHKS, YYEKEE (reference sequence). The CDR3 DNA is TGTGCCAGCAGTTTCGGGTGGGAGCCCCAGCATTTT. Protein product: CASSFGWEPQHF.

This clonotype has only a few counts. The CDR3 spells CATSRDLSSYNEQFF. In DNA form, the CDR3 reads TGTGCCACCAGCAGAGATCTGAGCTCCTACAATGAGCAGTTCTTC. The V call is TRBV15, the J call TRBJ2-1; D is undetermined. The CDR3 length is 15 residues. Germline CDR1 is LNHNV and CDR2 is YYDKDF (reference sequence). V was pared by 0 bases and J by 0 bases, with 6 bases between.

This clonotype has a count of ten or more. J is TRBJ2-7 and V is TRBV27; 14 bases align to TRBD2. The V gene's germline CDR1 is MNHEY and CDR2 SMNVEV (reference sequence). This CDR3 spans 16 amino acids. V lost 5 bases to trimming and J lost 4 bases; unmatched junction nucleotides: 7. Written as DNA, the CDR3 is TGTGCCAGCAGTCTCCGGGGACTAGCGGGAGTTTACGAGCAGTACTTC. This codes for CASSLRGLAGVYEQYF.

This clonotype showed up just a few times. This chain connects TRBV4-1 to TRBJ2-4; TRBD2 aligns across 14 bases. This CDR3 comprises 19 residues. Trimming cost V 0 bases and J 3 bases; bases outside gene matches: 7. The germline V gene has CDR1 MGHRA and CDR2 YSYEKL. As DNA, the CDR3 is TGCGCCAGCAGCCAAGATGCGGGACTAGCGGGAGCTGTCAAAAACATTCAGTACTTC. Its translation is CASSQDAGLAGAVKNIQYF.

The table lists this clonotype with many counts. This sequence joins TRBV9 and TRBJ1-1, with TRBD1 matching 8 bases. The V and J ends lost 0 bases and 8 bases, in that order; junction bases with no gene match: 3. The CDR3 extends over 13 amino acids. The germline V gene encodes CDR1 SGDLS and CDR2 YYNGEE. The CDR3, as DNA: TGTGCCAGCAGCGTAGGGACAGGGACCGAAGCTTTCTTT. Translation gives CASSVGTGTEAFF.

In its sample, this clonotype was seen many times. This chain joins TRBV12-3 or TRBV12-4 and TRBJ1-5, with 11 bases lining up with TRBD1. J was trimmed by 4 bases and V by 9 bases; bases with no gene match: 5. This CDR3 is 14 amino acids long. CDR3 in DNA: TGTGCCAGTTCCGGGACAGGGGGTAATCAGCCCCAGCATTTT. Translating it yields CASSGTGGNQPQHF.

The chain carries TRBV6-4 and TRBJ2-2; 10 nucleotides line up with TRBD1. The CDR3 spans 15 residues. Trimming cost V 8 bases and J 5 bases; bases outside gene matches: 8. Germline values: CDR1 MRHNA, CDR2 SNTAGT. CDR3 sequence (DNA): TGTGCCAGCTCATCCGGGACAGGGGAGACCGGGGAGCTGTTTTTT. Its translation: CASSSGTGETGELFF.

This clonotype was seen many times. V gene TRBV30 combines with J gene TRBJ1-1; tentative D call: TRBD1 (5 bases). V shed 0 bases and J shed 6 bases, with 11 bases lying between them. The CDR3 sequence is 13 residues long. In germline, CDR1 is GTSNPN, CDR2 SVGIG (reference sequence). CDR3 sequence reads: CAWSVLGGPEAFF. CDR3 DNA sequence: TGTGCCTGGAGTGTTCTGGGGGGTCCTGAAGCTTTCTTT.

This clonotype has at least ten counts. CDR3: CASTPRGAATYEQYF. CDR3 coding DNA: TGTGCCAGCACCCCTCGGGGAGCTGCTACCTACGAGCAGTACTTC. The chain has TRBV7-8 and TRBJ2-7; D is possibly TRBD2 (5 bases). The CDR3 has 15 amino acids. V lost 7 bases and J lost 2, with 18 bases in between. Germline V gene lookup returns CDR1 SGHVS and CDR2 FQNEAQ.

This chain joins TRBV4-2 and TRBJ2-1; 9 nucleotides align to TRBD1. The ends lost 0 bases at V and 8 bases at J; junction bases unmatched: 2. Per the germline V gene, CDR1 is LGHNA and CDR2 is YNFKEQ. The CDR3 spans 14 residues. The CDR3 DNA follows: TGTGCCAGCAGCCAAGATGGGGACAGGGATGAGCAGTTCTTC. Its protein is CASSQDGDRDEQFF.

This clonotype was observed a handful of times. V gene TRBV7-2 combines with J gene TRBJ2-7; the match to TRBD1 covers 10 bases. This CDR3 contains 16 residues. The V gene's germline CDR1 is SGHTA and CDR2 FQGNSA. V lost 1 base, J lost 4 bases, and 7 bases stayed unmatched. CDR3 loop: CASSLDRDRGTYEQYF. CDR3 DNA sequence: TGTGCCAGCAGCTTAGATAGGGACAGGGGCACTTACGAGCAGTACTTC.

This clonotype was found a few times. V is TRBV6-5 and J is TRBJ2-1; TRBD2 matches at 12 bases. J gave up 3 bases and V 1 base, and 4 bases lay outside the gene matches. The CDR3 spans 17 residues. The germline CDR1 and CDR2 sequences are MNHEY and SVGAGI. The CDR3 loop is CASSYFSTSGSYNEQFF. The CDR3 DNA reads TGTGCCAGCAGTTACTTTTCGACTAGCGGGAGCTACAATGAGCAGTTCTTC.

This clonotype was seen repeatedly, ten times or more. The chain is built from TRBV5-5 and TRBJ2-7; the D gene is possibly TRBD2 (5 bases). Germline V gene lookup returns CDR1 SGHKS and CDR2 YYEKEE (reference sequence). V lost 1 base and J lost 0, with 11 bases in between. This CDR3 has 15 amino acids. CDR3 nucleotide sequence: TGTGCCAGCAGCTTGTTTAGCGCCGTCTCCTACGAGCAGTACTTC. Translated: CASSLFSAVSYEQYF.

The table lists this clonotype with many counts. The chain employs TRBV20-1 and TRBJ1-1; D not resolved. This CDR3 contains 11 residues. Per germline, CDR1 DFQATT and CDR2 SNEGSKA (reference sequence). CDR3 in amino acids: CGRSVDTEAFF. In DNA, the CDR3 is TGCGGACGCAGCGTTGACACTGAAGCTTTCTTT.

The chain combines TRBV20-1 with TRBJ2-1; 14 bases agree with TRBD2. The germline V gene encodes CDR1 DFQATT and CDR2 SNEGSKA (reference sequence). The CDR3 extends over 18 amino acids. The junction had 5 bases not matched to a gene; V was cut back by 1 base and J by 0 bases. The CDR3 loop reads CSARGTSGRKRSYNEQFF. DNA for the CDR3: TGCAGTGCTAGAGGGACTAGCGGGAGGAAACGCTCCTACAATGAGCAGTTCTTC.

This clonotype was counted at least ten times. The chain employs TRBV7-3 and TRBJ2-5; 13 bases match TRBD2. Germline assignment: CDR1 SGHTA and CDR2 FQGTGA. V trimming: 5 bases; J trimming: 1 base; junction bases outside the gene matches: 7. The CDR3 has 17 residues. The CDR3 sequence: CASSLGTSGTGQETQYF. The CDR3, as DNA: TGTGCCAGCAGCCTCGGGACTAGCGGGACGGGCCAAGAGACCCAGTACTTC. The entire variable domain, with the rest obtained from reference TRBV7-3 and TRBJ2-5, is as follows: GAGVSQTPSNKVTEKGKYVELRCDPISGHTALYWYRQSLGQGPEFLIYFQGTGAADDSGLPNDRFFAVRPEGSVSTLKIQRTERGDSAVYLCASSLGTSGTGQETQYFGPGTRLLVL.

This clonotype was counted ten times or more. The CDR3 DNA sequence: TGCGCCAGCAGCTCCCGACAGGGGGGCGATGAGCAGTTCTTC. Translating gives CASSSRQGGDEQFF. The genes are TRBV5-1 and TRBJ2-1, with 9 positions matching TRBD1. The V gene's germline CDR1 is SGHRS and CDR2 YFSETQ. V lost 3 bases and J lost 8; bases outside the gene matches: 6. The CDR3 contains 14 residues.

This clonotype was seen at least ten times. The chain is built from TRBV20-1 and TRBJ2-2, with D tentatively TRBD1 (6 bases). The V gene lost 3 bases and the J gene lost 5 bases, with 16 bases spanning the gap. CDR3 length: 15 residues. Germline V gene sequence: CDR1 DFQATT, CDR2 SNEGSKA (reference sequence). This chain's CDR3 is CSASMQGYGTGELFF. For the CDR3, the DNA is TGCAGTGCTAGTATGCAGGGGTATGGGACCGGGGAGCTGTTTTTT.

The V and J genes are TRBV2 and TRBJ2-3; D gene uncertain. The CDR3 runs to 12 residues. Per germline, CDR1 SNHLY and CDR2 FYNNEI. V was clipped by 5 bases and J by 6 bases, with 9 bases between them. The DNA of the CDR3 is TGTGCCAGCAGTTATTCGGAGGATACGCAGTATTTT. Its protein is CASSYSEDTQYF.

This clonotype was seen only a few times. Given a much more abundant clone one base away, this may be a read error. This CDR3 reads CANSAPDLTYEQYF. CDR3 bases: TGTGCCAACAGCGCCCCGGACTTAACTTACGAGCAGTACTTC. The chain uses TRBV7-2 and TRBJ2-7; D perhaps matches TRBD2 (5 bases). Per the germline V gene, CDR1 is SGHTA and CDR2 is FQGNSA. The CDR3 sequence is 14 residues long.

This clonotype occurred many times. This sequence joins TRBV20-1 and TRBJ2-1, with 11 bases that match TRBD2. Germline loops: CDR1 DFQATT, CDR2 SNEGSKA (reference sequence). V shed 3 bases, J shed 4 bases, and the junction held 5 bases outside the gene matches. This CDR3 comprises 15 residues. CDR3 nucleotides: TGCAGTGCTAGGGGACTAGCGGCCCTTTACAATGAGCAGTTCTTC. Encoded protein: CSARGLAALYNEQFF.

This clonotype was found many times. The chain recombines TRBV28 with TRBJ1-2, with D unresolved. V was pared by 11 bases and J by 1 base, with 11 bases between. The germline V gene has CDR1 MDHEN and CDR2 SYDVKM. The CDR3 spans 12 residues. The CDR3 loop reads CAGMSDNYGYTF. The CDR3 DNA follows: TGTGCCGGGATGTCAGATAACTATGGCTACACCTTC.

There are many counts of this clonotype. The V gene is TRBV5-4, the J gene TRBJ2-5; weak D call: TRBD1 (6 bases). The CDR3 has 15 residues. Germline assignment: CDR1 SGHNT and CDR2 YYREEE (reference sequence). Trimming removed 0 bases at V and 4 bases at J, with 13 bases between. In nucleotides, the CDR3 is TGTGCCAGCAGCTTGGACAGGGTCCCCTCAGAGACCCAGTACTTC. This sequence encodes CASSLDRVPSETQYF.

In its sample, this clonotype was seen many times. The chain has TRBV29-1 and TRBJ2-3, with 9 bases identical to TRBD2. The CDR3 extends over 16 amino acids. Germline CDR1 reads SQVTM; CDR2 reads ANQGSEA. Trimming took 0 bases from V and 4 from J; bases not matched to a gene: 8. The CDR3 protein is CSVEDDSGRHSDTQYF. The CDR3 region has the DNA TGCAGCGTTGAAGACGACAGCGGGAGGCACTCAGATACGCAGTATTTT.

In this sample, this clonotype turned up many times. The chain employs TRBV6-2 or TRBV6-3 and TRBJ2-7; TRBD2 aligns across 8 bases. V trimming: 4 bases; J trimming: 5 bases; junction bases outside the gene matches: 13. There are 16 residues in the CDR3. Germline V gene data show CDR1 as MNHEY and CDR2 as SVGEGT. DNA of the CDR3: TGTGCCAGCAGTTCTCCCCTTTACGGGAGGGCCCACGAGCAGTACTTC. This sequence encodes CASSSPLYGRAHEQYF.

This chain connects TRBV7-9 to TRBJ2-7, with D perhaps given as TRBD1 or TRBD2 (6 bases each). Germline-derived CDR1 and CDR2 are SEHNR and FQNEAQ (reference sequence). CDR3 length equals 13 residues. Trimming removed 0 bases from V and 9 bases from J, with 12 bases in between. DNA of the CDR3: TGTGCCAGCAGCTTAGCTGGGCCGGGGGCGCAGTACTTC. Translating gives CASSLAGPGAQYF.

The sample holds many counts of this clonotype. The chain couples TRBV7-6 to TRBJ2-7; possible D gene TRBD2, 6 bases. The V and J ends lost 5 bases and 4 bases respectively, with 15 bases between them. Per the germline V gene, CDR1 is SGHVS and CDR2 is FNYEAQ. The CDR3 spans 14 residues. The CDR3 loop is CASSAGPALYEQYF. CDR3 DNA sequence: TGTGCCAGCAGCGCGGGACCGGCCCTATACGAGCAGTACTTC.